The text below deals with one T cell receptor beta chain. Antigen unknown. Amplification used 60 Vbeta primers and 13 Jbeta primers. The assay was immunoSEQ multiplex PCR, and TCRdb's table has in-frame clones only and misses some. This sample's table reports about 96,000 clones. Germline values: CDR1 LNHDA, CDR2 SQIVND (reference sequence). This CDR3 region has 14 residues. Trimming at V came to 4 bases and at J to 4 bases, leaving 6 bases not matched to a gene. This specimen belongs to a study of cytomegalovirus exposure and HLA in healthy donors. At the level of the study: Earlier sequencing of about 179 million T cells yielded about 120 million unique TCR beta sequences.

Study-wide results and limits: In a later analysis, V- and J-gene trimming of beta chains associated with a DCLRE1C missense variant, replicated independently. Immune exposure was documented only through CMV serostatus.

Though nominally healthy at sampling, donors likely had unrecorded immune exposures. The chain carries TRBV19 and TRBJ1-1; 7 bases line up with TRBD1. The TCR sequence derives from a woman aged 25-40 years in good health and CMV-seronegative. Sequencing was performed on PBMCs. The CDR3 reads CASSTSQGITEAFF. The CDR3 coding sequence is TGTGCCAGTAGTACCTCACAGGGGATCACTGAAGCTTTCTTT. Full variable domain (outside the CDR3, taken from reference TRBV19 and TRBJ1-1): DGGITQSPKYLFRKEGQNVTLSCEQNLNHDAMYWYRQDPGQGLRLIYYSQIVNDFQKGDIAEGYSVSREKKESFPLTVTSAQKNPTAFYLCASSTSQGITEAFFGQGTRLTVV.